These T cell receptor beta chains were read from a single sample in a study of blood T cell repertoires in COVID-19. The data were produced by immunoSEQ multiplex PCR, yet TCRdb's version contains in-frame clones alone and is incomplete. The data show about 310,000 clones, 80% to 90% seen once. Sequencing was done on a sample of peripheral blood. The receptors originated from a middle-aged man with active or convalescent COVID-19. The CDR3 runs from the conserved cysteine through the conserved F or W. D genes are given only for firm matches. Clone size is stated in some rows and not others, as once, few, many or a class when expanded.

TRBV27	-	TRBJ1-2	-	TGTGCCAGCAGTTTAACGGGGGTGGTTTCTCCGGCTCTCTTCTATGGCTACACCTTC	CASSLTGVVSPALFYGYTF
TRBV19	TRBD1	TRBJ1-5	-	TGTGCCAGTATCGGGACAGGGGCCACGATTCAGCCCCAGCATTTT	CASIGTGATIQPQHF
TRBV12-5	TRBD1	TRBJ2-7	-	TGTGCTAGTGGTTTGGACAGGGGGGACGAGCAGTACTTC	CASGLDRGDEQYF
TRBV11-2	TRBD1	TRBJ2-7	-	TGTGCCAGCAGCAACACCCCTGGACAGGGCTACGAGCAGTACTTC	CASSNTPGQGYEQYF
TRBV28	TRBD1	TRBJ1-1	once	TGTGCCAGCAGCCCGGACAGGTGGGCTTTCTTT	CASSPDRWAFF
TRBV5-4	-	TRBJ2-2	once	TGTGCCAGCAGCTTGGCCAGGGGAAACACCGGGGAGCTGTTTTTT	CASSLARGNTGELFF
TRBV2	TRBD1	TRBJ1-1	-	TGTGCCAGCAATTTATTCAGGGGGCGCGACACTGAAGCTTTCTTT	CASNLFRGRDTEAFF
TRBV4-3	TRBD2	TRBJ2-3	-	TGCGCCAGCAGCCAAGAGGGCGGGGGGGCGGATACGCAGTATTTT	CASSQEGGGADTQYF
TRBV5-4	TRBD1	TRBJ1-1	-	TGTGCCAGCAGCCTGCAGGGGGTGAACACTGAAGCTTTCTTT	CASSLQGVNTEAFF
TRBV28	-	TRBJ2-6	-	TGTGCCAGCAGGCCCGGGACAACTGGGGCCAACGTCCTGACTTTC	CASRPGTTGANVLTF
TRBV5-4	TRBD1	TRBJ2-3	-	TGTGCCAGCAGGGGGACAGGGGGAATCGGCGGCACAGATACGCAGTATTTT	CASRGTGGIGGTDTQYF